Described below is a single TCR beta chain sequence and its context. Its cognate antigen is unknown. The data belong to a study of shared clonotypes between healthy human individuals. Findings and caveats of the study: A handful of donors shared about 5% of their naive CD4 clonotypes. Rarefaction revealed incomplete sorted-subset sequencing despite large depth.

Study processing details: ImmunoSEQ sequences covered only the junction and lacked quality scores; filtering therefore differed. Only in-frame clones appear in the TCRdb table, and some are missing; sequencing was by immunoSEQ multiplex PCR. V, J and clone size are taken as reported in that table, and D and trimming were inferred from the DNA itself. The data show over 2 million clones, less than 95% seen once. CDR3 length: 17 residues. The V end was cut by 1 base, the J end by 0 bases, with 13 bases between. Germline CDR1 WSHSY, CDR2 SAAADI. Naive CD8 cells lacked CD45RO and underwent positive selection for CCR7, leaving out terminally differentiated effector memory CD45RA+ cells. The donors were adults (healthy and HIV-negative) with no recent acute infections or vaccinations.

The chain combines TRBV10-2 with TRBJ2-1; the D is unclear. The receptor comes from a man younger than 35 in good health. Sample: naive CD8+ T cells sorted from blood. The CDR3 loop reads CASSEYLGANSYNEQFF. CDR3 nucleotides: TGCGCCAGCAGTGAGTACCTTGGCGCTAACTCCTACAATGAGCAGTTCTTC.